The 23 T cell receptor beta chains in this list originate from one sample, sequenced in a study of T cell responses to AZD1222 COVID-19 vaccine. TCRdb keeps only in-frame clones here, not all; method: immunoSEQ multiplex PCR. The table has about 140,000 clones, approximately 80% seen once. The material sequenced was peripheral blood, taken on day 0 of AZD1222 vaccination. The origin of the receptors is an adult in good health.

V gene TRBV15 combines with J gene TRBJ1-2, with 7 bases aligning to TRBD1. Germline loops: CDR1 LNHNV, CDR2 YYDKDF (reference sequence). The CDR3 extends over 15 amino acids. V dropped 8 bases and J dropped 0; count of bases not matched to a gene: 9. The CDR3 is CATDQGGATNYGYTF. The CDR3 coding sequence is TGTGCCACCGACCAGGGGGGAGCAACTAACTATGGCTACACCTTC.

The V gene is TRBV15, the J gene TRBJ1-1, with D maybe TRBD1 (5 bases). CDR1 is LNHNV, CDR2 YYDKDF, per germline (reference sequence). Trimming took 3 bases from V and 4 from J, leaving 12 bases between them. The length of the CDR3 is 14 residues. The CDR3 nucleotides read TGTGCCACCAGCAGGGACAAAAGGACCACTGAAGCTTTCTTT. As protein: CATSRDKRTTEAFF. Together with reference TRBV15 and TRBJ1-1, the CDR3 gives the full variable domain: DAMVIQNPRYQVTQFGKPVTLSCSQTLNHNVMYWYQQKSSQAPKLLFHYYDKDFNNEADTPDNFQSRRPNTSFCFLDIRSPGLGDTAMYLCATSRDKRTTEAFFGQGTRLTVV.

The genes are TRBV5-1 and TRBJ2-3; weak D call: TRBD1 (6 bases). CDR3 length: 15 residues. Germline CDR1 reads SGHRS; CDR2 reads YFSETQ. V dropped 3 bases and J dropped 3 bases, with 14 bases sitting between them. The CDR3 is CASSSTGRGTDTQYF. For the CDR3, the DNA is TGCGCCAGCAGCTCAACAGGGCGAGGGACAGATACGCAGTATTTT.

The chain links TRBV20-1 to TRBJ1-1, with D possibly TRBD1 on 6 matching bases. Germline CDR1 DFQATT, CDR2 SNEGSKA (reference sequence). The V end was cut by 3 bases, the J end by 8 bases, with 13 bases between. The CDR3 covers 12 residues. The CDR3 bases are TGCAGTGCTAGTATCGGGACAAAGGAAGCTTTCTTT. Amino acid sequence: CSASIGTKEAFF.

The chain uses TRBV7-8 and TRBJ2-5; 7 bases are a match to TRBD2. V shed 3 bases and J 6 bases; nucleotides not matched to a gene: 7. The length of the CDR3 is 14 residues. Per germline, CDR1 SGHVS and CDR2 FQNEAQ. CDR3: CASSFGEGGQTQYF. DNA of the CDR3: TGTGCCAGCAGCTTCGGGGAGGGAGGACAGACCCAGTACTTC.

The V gene is TRBV6-5, the J gene TRBJ1-4; no clear D. Trimming left V 2 bases short and J 0 bases short, with 7 bases between. The length of the CDR3 is 15 residues. CDR1 and CDR2 (germline): MNHEY, SVGAGI. CDR3 protein: CASSYTVATNEKLFF. DNA of the CDR3: TGTGCCAGCAGTTACACAGTTGCAACTAATGAAAAACTGTTTTTT.

The V gene is TRBV7-2, the J gene TRBJ1-6, with TRBD1 identical over 7 bases. CDR1 SGHTA and CDR2 FQGNSA come from the germline V gene. V lost 2 bases and J lost 4; bases outside the gene matches: 2. The CDR3 is made up of 15 amino acids. DNA of the CDR3: TGTGCCAGCAGCTTAAGGGGGCGATATAATTCACCCCTCCACTTT. Translation gives CASSLRGRYNSPLHF.

On this clone: The sample contains more than one DNA sequence encoding this CDR3. V and J are TRBV7-9 and TRBJ1-1; 7 bases are shared with TRBD1. J was trimmed by 3 bases and V by 5 bases; bases with no gene match: 3. Germline loops: CDR1 SEHNR, CDR2 FQNEAQ (reference sequence). The CDR3 spans 13 residues. The CDR3 is CASSTTGDTEAFF. The DNA of the CDR3 is TGTGCCAGCAGCACCACAGGGGACACTGAAGCTTTCTTT.

CDR3 sequence reads: CASSARTGGYYGYTF. CDR3 DNA sequence: TGTGCCAGCAGTGCCAGGACAGGGGGGTACTATGGCTACACCTTC. This chain uses TRBV27 with TRBJ1-2; 10 nucleotides line up with TRBD1. Germline V CDR1 and CDR2: MNHEY, SMNVEV (reference sequence). This CDR3 region has 15 residues. The V and J ends lost 5 bases and 3 bases, in that order; junction bases with no gene match: 6.

This clone turned up a few times. The V gene is TRBV7-9, the J gene TRBJ1-6; D possibly corresponds to TRBD1 (5 bases). CDR1 and CDR2 from the germline V gene are SEHNR and FQNEAQ (reference sequence). V was cut by 1 base and J by 10 bases, with 8 bases left in between. CDR3 length equals 13 residues. CDR3 nucleotide sequence: TGTGCCAGCAGCTTAGATCGGGGGTCACCCCTCCACTTT. Amino acids: CASSLDRGSPLHF.

The rearrangement links TRBV12-5 to TRBJ2-2; 7 bases line up with TRBD1. Germline V gives CDR1 LGHNT, CDR2 FRNRAP. This CDR3 has 19 residues. V was clipped by 3 bases and J by 5 bases; unmatched bases: 18. CDR3 amino acids: CASGFRGFTGTALTGELFF. CDR3 sequence (DNA): TGTGCTAGTGGTTTCCGGGGATTCACCGGGACAGCCCTTACCGGGGAGCTGTTTTTT.

The rearrangement links TRBV11-2 to TRBJ2-7; possibly TRBD2 for D (5 bases). Looked up from germline, CDR1 is SGHAT and CDR2 is FQNNGV. CDR3 length: 15 residues. The V end lost 0 bases, the J end lost 7 bases, and 16 bases lay between the germline ends. The CDR3, as DNA: TGTGCCAGCAGCTTAGACCGGGGTCAAAGTGAGGAGCAGTACTTC. Amino acid sequence: CASSLDRGQSEEQYF.

CDR3 sequence reads: CAIGTTLYGYTF. CDR3 bases: TGTGCCATCGGGACAACCCTCTATGGCTACACCTTC. V is TRBV6-5 and J is TRBJ1-2; D possibly corresponds to TRBD1 (6 bases). The V gene lost 10 bases and the J gene lost 4 bases, with 13 bases spanning the gap. The length of the CDR3 is 12 residues. Per the germline V gene, CDR1 is MNHEY and CDR2 is SVGAGI.

This clone appeared a single time. The chain joins TRBV5-1 to TRBJ1-3, with D uncertain. Trimming removed 5 bases at V and 1 base at J, with 10 bases between. Germline CDR1 is SGHRS and CDR2 is YFSETQ. The CDR3 extends over 14 amino acids. DNA of the CDR3: TGCGCCAGCAGACCCAACCTTTCTGGAAACACCATATATTTT. Its protein is CASRPNLSGNTIYF.

This clone has only a few counts. This chain uses TRBV25-1 with TRBJ1-6, with no clear D. The CDR3 covers 14 residues. The V end lost 6 bases, the J end lost 11 bases, and 17 bases lay between the germline ends. Germline V gene sequence: CDR1 MGHDK, CDR2 SYGVNS. The CDR3 protein is CASRTRGGATPLHF. CDR3 bases: TGTGCCAGCAGGACCCGTGGTGGTGCGACACCCCTCCACTTT.

V is TRBV29-1 and J is TRBJ1-1, with TRBD1 matching over 9 bases. Germline values: CDR1 SQVTM, CDR2 ANQGSEA. CDR3 length equals 16 residues. With 3 bases clipped from V and 4 bases from J, the junction kept 12 bases outside the gene matches. DNA of the CDR3: TGCAGCGTTGAGCTAGCCCCGGGACAGGGAGTCACTGAAGCTTTCTTT. Translating it yields CSVELAPGQGVTEAFF.

This clone was counted once. This chain joins TRBV5-4 and TRBJ1-3; TRBD1 might be the D (5 bases). V was trimmed by 5 bases and J by 3 bases, leaving 15 bases between them. CDR1 and CDR2 (germline): SGHNT, YYREEE (reference sequence). This CDR3 region has 15 residues. CDR3 coding DNA: TGTGCCAGCAGTAAAGAGCAGGGAAGTGGAAACACCATATATTTT. This translates into CASSKEQGSGNTIYF.

This clone was counted only a few times. This chain connects TRBV2 to TRBJ2-5; 10 bases agree with TRBD1. CDR1 SNHLY and CDR2 FYNNEI come from the germline V gene. The CDR3 loop spans 14 amino acids. Losses at the gene ends were 5 bases for V and 3 bases for J; bases not matched to a gene: 3. CDR3 nucleotides: TGTGCCAGCAGTACCGGGACAGGGGAAGAGACCCAGTACTTC. Encoded protein: CASSTGTGEETQYF.

The chain recombines TRBV3-1 (or the pseudogene TRBV3-2) with TRBJ1-5; D not resolved. The germline CDR1 and CDR2 sequences are LGHDT and YNNKEL (reference sequence). This CDR3 comprises 13 residues. V shed 1 base and J shed 6 bases, with 7 bases lying between them. The CDR3 spells CASSQALGQPQHF. The CDR3 DNA sequence: TGTGCCAGCAGCCAAGCTTTAGGTCAGCCCCAGCATTTT.

The chain has TRBV28 and TRBJ1-2, with TRBD1 as a possible D gene (5 bases). The CDR3 sequence is 14 residues long. Trimming removed 6 bases from V and 1 base from J, with 12 bases in between. Germline assignment: CDR1 MDHEN and CDR2 SYDVKM. The CDR3 DNA follows: TGTGCCAGCAGCTCGTTCAGGGTTAACTATGGCTACACCTTC. This gives the protein CASSSFRVNYGYTF.

This clone was seen a handful of times. The chain links TRBV11-2 to TRBJ1-2; D remains unclear. Germline CDR1 and CDR2: SGHAT and FQNNGV. CDR3 length: 17 amino acids. V gave up 5 bases and J gave up 2 bases, with 21 bases separating them. The CDR3: CASSGSRWQLSNYGYTF. CDR3 DNA sequence: TGTGCCAGCAGCGGAAGCCGTTGGCAGCTCTCCAACTATGGCTACACCTTC.

This chain links TRBV2 with TRBJ2-3, with D maybe TRBD2 (5 bases). Germline V gene data show CDR1 as SNHLY and CDR2 as FYNNEI. V shed 6 bases and J shed 4 bases, with 8 bases lying between them. The length of the CDR3 is 12 residues. The CDR3 nucleotides are TGTGCCAGCAGAGGAGGTTCAGATACGCAGTATTTT. It encodes CASRGGSDTQYF.

The chain uses TRBV7-6 and TRBJ2-5, with TRBD2 matching over 11 bases. Germline trimming cut 5 bases from V and 4 bases from J; bases unmatched to any gene: 9. The CDR3 runs to 16 residues. Germline CDR1 SGHVS, CDR2 FNYEAQ. The DNA of the CDR3 is TGTGCCAGCAGCGCCCAACTAGCGGGGGTGTTAGAGACCCAGTACTTC. It translates to CASSAQLAGVLETQYF.